The 14 T cell receptor beta chains below were found in one sample sequenced in a study of cytomegalovirus exposure and HLA in healthy donors. Assay: immunoSEQ multiplex PCR; the TCRdb copy retains only in-frame clones and omits some. The table records tens of thousands of clones, roughly nine tenths of them present only once. The material sequenced was PBMCs. All receptors derive from a young man in good health and CMV-seronegative.

In DNA form, the CDR3 reads TGCGCCAGCAGCTCCGATACTAGCGGGAGGGCCGGGGAGCTGTTTTTT. Translated, it gives CASSSDTSGRAGELFF. This rearrangement joins TRBV5-1 to TRBJ2-2; 13 bases align to TRBD2. V was pared by 3 bases and J by 6 bases, with 5 bases of the junction left unmatched. The germline CDR1 and CDR2 sequences are SGHRS and YFSETQ. This CDR3 has 16 residues.

In DNA form, the CDR3 reads TGCAGCGCGCGATTGGGCCATGGCTACACCTTC. Protein product: CSARLGHGYTF. V gene TRBV29-1 combines with J gene TRBJ1-2; D uncertain. The germline V and J ends were trimmed by 7 bases and 6 bases, with 12 bases remaining between them. CDR1 and CDR2 (germline): SQVTM, ANQGSEA. The CDR3 loop spans 11 amino acids.

V and J are TRBV6-5 and TRBJ2-7; D is ambiguous. Germline-derived CDR1 and CDR2 are MNHEY and SVGAGI. The germline V and J ends were trimmed by 6 bases and 4 bases, with 10 bases remaining between them. The CDR3 is made up of 12 amino acids. This chain's CDR3 is CASSSDWYEQYF. In DNA, the CDR3 is TGTGCCAGCAGCTCCGACTGGTACGAGCAGTACTTC.

The chain recombines TRBV29-1 with TRBJ2-3; 9 positions agree with TRBD2. The CDR3 extends over 15 amino acids. From germline, CDR1 is SQVTM and CDR2 ANQGSEA. The ends lost 4 bases at V and 3 bases at J; junction bases unmatched: 8. The CDR3 is CSVVIAGGSTDTQYF. The CDR3 nucleotides are TGCAGCGTTGTTATCGCGGGAGGGTCGACAGATACGCAGTATTTT.

The chain recombines TRBV28 with TRBJ1-2; D uncertain. The germline V and J ends were trimmed by 4 bases and 3 bases, with 12 bases remaining between them. Germline CDR1 and CDR2: MDHEN and SYDVKM. The CDR3 loop spans 14 amino acids. Here the CDR3 reads CASSSRNADYGYTF. CDR3 sequence (DNA): TGTGCCAGCAGTTCGCGTAATGCTGACTATGGCTACACCTTC.

The chain employs TRBV6-1 and TRBJ2-7; 12 bases line up with TRBD2. The CDR3 spans 16 residues. The germline gives CDR1 MNHNS, CDR2 SASEGT. J lost 1 base, V lost 3 bases, and 4 bases had no gene match. CDR3 region: CASSDPTSGRSYEQYF. The CDR3 nucleotides are TGTGCCAGCAGTGACCCCACTAGCGGGAGGTCCTACGAGCAGTACTTC.

This chain links TRBV4-2 with TRBJ1-2; D is unclear. Germline V gene sequence: CDR1 LGHNA, CDR2 YNFKEQ. This CDR3 is 15 amino acids long. Trimming took off 1 base at V and 5 bases at J, with 14 bases between the two ends. CDR3 sequence: CASSQGGEDPYGYTF. The CDR3 bases are TGTGCCAGCAGCCAAGGCGGGGAGGACCCTTATGGCTACACCTTC.

This rearrangement joins TRBV7-3 to TRBJ2-1; D possibly corresponds to TRBD2 (7 bases). Germline values: CDR1 SGHTA, CDR2 FQGTGA. The CDR3 covers 13 residues. V dropped 5 bases and J dropped 9 bases, with 14 bases sitting between them. CDR3 coding DNA: TGTGCCAGCAGCCCCAGGGGAGGGAGTGAGCAGTTCTTC. It yields the protein CASSPRGGSEQFF.

The chain combines TRBV6-6 with TRBJ2-2; no firm D call. The germline gives CDR1 MNHNY, CDR2 SVGAGI (reference sequence). Trimming cost V 6 bases and J 5 bases, with 16 bases left between them. CDR3 length: 15 amino acids. CDR3 region: CASSNTRGPTGELFF. DNA of the CDR3: TGTGCCAGCAGCAATACCCGAGGTCCAACCGGGGAGCTGTTTTTT.

The chain couples TRBV4-2 to TRBJ2-7; TRBD2 matches at 8 bases. Germline V lookup: CDR1 LGHNA, CDR2 YNFKEQ. This CDR3 is 18 amino acids long. Germline trimming cut 1 base from V and 3 bases from J; bases unmatched to any gene: 14. This chain's CDR3 is CASSQVGVAGLAVYEQYF. The CDR3 DNA reads as TGTGCCAGCAGCCAAGTCGGGGTAGCGGGACTTGCAGTCTACGAGCAGTACTTC.

This chain uses TRBV30 with TRBJ2-7; 7 nucleotides match TRBD2. The CDR3 length is 13 residues. Germline values: CDR1 GTSNPN, CDR2 SVGIG (reference sequence). Trimming took 5 bases from V and 5 from J; bases not matched to a gene: 9. The CDR3 protein is CAWDISAGHEQYF. The CDR3, as DNA: TGTGCCTGGGATATATCAGCGGGACACGAGCAGTACTTC. The full variable domain, rest sourced from reference TRBV30 and TRBJ2-7, is SQTIHQWPATLVQPVGSPLSLECTVEGTSNPNLYWYRQAAGRGLQLLFYSVGIGQISSEVPQNLSASRPQDRQFILSSKKLLLSDSGFYLCAWDISAGHEQYFGPGTRLTVT.

This CDR3 is CASSTNRGETQYF. The CDR3 DNA reads as TGTGCCAGCAGTACGAACCGGGGAGAGACCCAGTACTTC. This chain connects TRBV6-5 to TRBJ2-5, with D possibly TRBD2 on 5 matching bases. This CDR3 spans 13 amino acids. Germline values: CDR1 MNHEY, CDR2 SVGAGI. V shed 5 bases and J shed 4 bases, with 11 bases lying between them.

This chain connects TRBV28 to TRBJ2-7, with TRBD1 matching 8 bases. CDR1 and CDR2 from the germline V gene are MDHEN and SYDVKM. Trimming removed 6 bases from V and 3 bases from J; junction bases left unmatched: 10. The CDR3 length is 15 residues. CDR3: CASSIVGQGIYEQYF. The DNA for the CDR3 is TGTGCCAGCAGCATTGTCGGACAGGGAATCTACGAGCAGTACTTC. The full variable domain, with the rest looked up from reference TRBV28 and TRBJ2-7, is DVKVTQSSRYLVKRTGEKVFLECVQDMDHENMFWYRQDPGLGLRLIYFSYDVKMKEKGDIPEGYSVSREKKERFSLILESASTNQTSMYLCASSIVGQGIYEQYFGPGTRLTVT.

The chain employs TRBV11-2 and TRBJ2-5; perhaps TRBD2 as D (6 bases). The CDR3 runs 16 residues. Between the trimmed V and J ends, which lost 4 bases and 3 bases, there was a span of 18 bases. Germline assignment: CDR1 SGHAT and CDR2 FQNNGV. The CDR3 DNA reads as TGTGCCAGCAGCTCCGTCAGACATTGGGGGGAAGAGACCCAGTACTTC. Translating it yields CASSSVRHWGEETQYF.